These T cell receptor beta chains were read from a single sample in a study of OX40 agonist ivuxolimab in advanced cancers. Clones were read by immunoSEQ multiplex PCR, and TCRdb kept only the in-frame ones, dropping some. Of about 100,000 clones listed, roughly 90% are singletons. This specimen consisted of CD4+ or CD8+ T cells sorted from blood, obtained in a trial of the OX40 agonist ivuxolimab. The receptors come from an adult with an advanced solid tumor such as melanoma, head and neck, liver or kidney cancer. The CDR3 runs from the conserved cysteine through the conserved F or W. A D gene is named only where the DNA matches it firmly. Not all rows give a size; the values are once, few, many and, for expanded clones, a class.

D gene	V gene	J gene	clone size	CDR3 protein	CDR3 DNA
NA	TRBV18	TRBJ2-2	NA	CASSPPDTNTGELFF	TGTGCCAGCTCACCCCCAGATACTAACACCGGGGAGCTGTTTTTT
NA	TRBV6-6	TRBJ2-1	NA	CASSYSPHGSEQFF	TGTGCCAGCAGTTATTCCCCCCATGGTAGTGAGCAGTTCTTC
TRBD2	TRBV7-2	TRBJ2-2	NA	CASRTSGKSGELFF	TGTGCCAGCAGGACTAGCGGGAAATCCGGGGAGCTGTTTTTT
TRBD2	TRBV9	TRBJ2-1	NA	CASSTSGKNNEQFF	TGTGCCAGCAGTACTAGCGGTAAAAACAATGAGCAGTTCTTC
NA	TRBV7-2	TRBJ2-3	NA	CASSLALASADTQYF	TGTGCCAGCAGCTTAGCGTTGGCTTCTGCGGATACGCAGTATTTT
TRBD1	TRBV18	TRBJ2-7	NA	CASSDSMGQTYEQYF	TGTGCCAGCTCAGATTCAATGGGACAGACCTACGAGCAGTACTTC
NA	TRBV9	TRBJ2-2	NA	CASGLRPDTGELFF	TGTGCCAGCGGTCTGCGGCCTGACACCGGGGAGCTGTTTTTT
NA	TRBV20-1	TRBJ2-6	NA	CSASSNVLTF	TGCAGTGCTAGTTCCAACGTCCTGACTTTC
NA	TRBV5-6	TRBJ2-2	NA	CASSWRRDSKNTGELFF	TGTGCCAGCAGCTGGAGGCGGGACAGCAAGAACACCGGGGAGCTGTTTTTT
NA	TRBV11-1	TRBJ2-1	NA	CASSQGLQNEQFF	TGTGCCAGCAGCCAGGGACTGCAGAATGAGCAGTTCTTC
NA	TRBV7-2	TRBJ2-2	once	CASSLEIAGELFF	TGTGCCAGCAGCTTGGAAATCGCCGGGGAGCTGTTTTTT
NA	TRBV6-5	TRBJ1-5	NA	CASSYSRISNQPQHF	TGTGCCAGCAGTTACTCCAGGATTAGCAATCAGCCCCAGCATTTT
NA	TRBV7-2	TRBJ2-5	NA	CASSLGPQETQYF	TGTGCCAGCAGCTTAGGGCCACAAGAGACCCAGTACTTC
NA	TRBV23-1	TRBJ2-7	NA	CASSQFQSGPTYEQYF	TGCGCCAGCAGTCAATTTCAATCCGGACCCACCTACGAGCAGTACTTC
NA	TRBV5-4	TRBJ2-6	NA	CASSFGSVSSGANVLTF	TGTGCCAGCAGCTTCGGGTCTGTGAGCTCTGGGGCCAACGTCCTGACTTTC
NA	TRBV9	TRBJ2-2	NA	CASSVGVGATGELFF	TGTGCCAGCAGCGTAGGGGTAGGTGCCACCGGGGAGCTGTTTTTT
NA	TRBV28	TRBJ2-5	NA	CASSLISQETQYF	TGTGCCAGCAGTTTAATCAGTCAAGAGACCCAGTACTTC
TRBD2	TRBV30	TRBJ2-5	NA	CAWSVGGSSGETQYF	TGTGCCTGGAGTGTTGGCGGGAGCTCGGGGGAGACCCAGTACTTC
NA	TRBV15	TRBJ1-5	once	CATRDGGWSNQPQHF	TGTGCCACCAGGGACGGGGGCTGGAGCAATCAGCCCCAGCATTTT
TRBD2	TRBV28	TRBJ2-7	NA	CASNLAGLSYEQYF	TGTGCCAGCAACTTAGCGGGCCTCTCCTACGAGCAGTACTTC
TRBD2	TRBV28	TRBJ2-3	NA	CASRVLPSAGGRGDTQYF	TGTGCCAGCAGAGTCTTACCGTCGGCGGGGGGGCGCGGGGATACGCAGTATTTT
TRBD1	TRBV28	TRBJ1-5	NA	CASRITQGAGQPQHF	TGTGCCAGCAGGATCACCCAGGGGGCCGGACAGCCCCAGCATTTT
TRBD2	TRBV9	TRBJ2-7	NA	CASSFSGGSYEQYF	TGTGCCAGCAGCTTTAGCGGGGGAAGCTACGAGCAGTACTTC
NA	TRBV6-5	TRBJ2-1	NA	CASRGLFF	TGTGCCAGCAGGGGGTTGTTCTTC
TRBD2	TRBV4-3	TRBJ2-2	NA	CASSQDPSGGWAGELFF	TGCGCCAGCAGCCAAGATCCTAGCGGGGGATGGGCCGGGGAGCTGTTTTTT
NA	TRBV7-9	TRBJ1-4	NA	CASSPQVNEKLFF	TGTGCCAGCAGCCCACAGGTAAATGAAAAACTGTTTTTT
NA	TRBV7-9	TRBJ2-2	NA	CASSFRDTGELFF	TGTGCCAGCAGCTTCAGAGACACCGGGGAGCTGTTTTTT
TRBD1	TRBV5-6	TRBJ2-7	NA	CASSLPRGTGDFYEQYF	TGTGCCAGCAGCTTACCCCGTGGGACAGGAGACTTCTACGAGCAGTACTTC
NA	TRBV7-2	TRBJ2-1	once	CASSLYSQEQFF	TGTGCCAGCAGCTTATATAGTCAGGAGCAGTTCTTC
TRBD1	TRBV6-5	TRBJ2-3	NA	CASSEPGGDTQYF	TGTGCCAGCAGTGAACCAGGGGGAGATACGCAGTATTTT
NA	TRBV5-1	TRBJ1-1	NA	CASSLGGSEAFFAKAFF	NA
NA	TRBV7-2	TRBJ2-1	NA	CASSLEGGYNEQFF	TGTGCCAGCAGCTTAGAAGGCGGCTACAATGAGCAGTTCTTC
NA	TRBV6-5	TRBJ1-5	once	CASSYKQVNQPQHF	TGTGCCAGCAGTTACAAACAAGTCAATCAGCCCCAGCATTTT
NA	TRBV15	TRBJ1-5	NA	CATSRGKGGNQPQHF	TGTGCCACCAGCAGAGGTAAAGGGGGCAATCAGCCCCAGCATTTT
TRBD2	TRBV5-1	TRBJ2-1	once	CASSWTSGYFPSSYNEQFF	TGCGCCAGCAGCTGGACTAGCGGCTACTTCCCGAGCTCCTACAATGAGCAGTTCTTC
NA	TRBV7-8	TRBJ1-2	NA	CASSLLQGANYGYTF	TGTGCCAGCAGCTTACTGCAGGGCGCTAACTATGGCTACACCTTC
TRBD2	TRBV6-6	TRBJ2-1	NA	CASSKTSGTYNEQFF	TGTGCCAGCAGTAAGACTAGCGGGACATACAATGAGCAGTTCTTC
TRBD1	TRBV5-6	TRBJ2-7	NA	CASSFRQGAAYEQYF	TGTGCCAGCAGCTTCAGACAGGGGGCCGCCTACGAGCAGTACTTC
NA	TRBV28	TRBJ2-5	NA	CASSKNDRQETQYF	TGTGCCAGCAGTAAGAATGACAGGCAAGAGACCCAGTACTTC
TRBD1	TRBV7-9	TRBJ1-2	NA	CASSARDRNLYGYTF	TGTGCCAGCAGCGCCCGGGACAGAAATCTTTATGGCTACACCTTC